The next 3 T cell receptor beta chains were all read from a single sample in a study of T cells in Graves' hyperthyroidism and ophthalmopathy. RNA transcripts yielded amplified TCR beta CDR3 regions. The HTBI primer set served for first-round RT-PCR of the TCR CDR3. TCRdb ran MiXCR on the multiplex PCR reads and lists one entry per CDR3 protein. The sample lists around 690,000 distinct CDR3 sequences, around 16% seen once, with 15% to 18% in the top ten. The source material was blood. The receptors originated from a man aged 50 to 59 with Graves' hyperthyroidism.

The chain has TRBV20-1 and TRBJ1-6; unclear D gene. This CDR3 is built from 15 residues. CDR1 is DFQATT and CDR2 is SNEGSKA in the germline V gene (reference sequence). V gave up 3 bases and J gave up 6 bases, with 15 bases separating them. The CDR3 is CSASQQAQINSPLHF. CDR3 nucleotide sequence: TGCAGTGCTAGTCAGCAGGCCCAGATTAATTCACCCCTCCACTTT.

The J gene is TRBJ2-6, the V gene TRBV19; 7 bases agree with TRBD1. The germline gives CDR1 LNHDA, CDR2 SQIVND (reference sequence). After removal of 6 bases from V and 0 bases from J, the junction contained 11 bases not matched to a gene. The CDR3 runs to 18 residues. CDR3 DNA: TGTGCCAGTAGCACCAACCCGGGACAGAGCTCTGGGGCCAACGTCCTGACTTTC. It is translated as CASSTNPGQSSGANVLTF.

This clonotype was detected a few times. The chain couples TRBV6-2 or TRBV6-3 to TRBJ1-5; D gene unclear. Germline V gene data show CDR1 as MNHEY and CDR2 as SVGEGT. There are 14 residues in the CDR3. V shed 2 bases and J shed 3 bases, with 8 bases lying between them. Here the CDR3 reads CASSYAFDNQPQHF. The CDR3 region has the DNA TGTGCCAGCAGTTACGCCTTTGACAATCAGCCCCAGCATTTT.